The sequence of this TCR beta chain was determined in a study of human T cells and chemical hapten exposure. TCRdb fed the RACE reads into MiXCR, producing one record per CDR3 protein. The table records roughly 96,000 distinct CDR3 sequences, roughly a tenth of them present only once. This CDR3 contains 14 residues. Germline V gene lookup returns CDR1 SGHRS and CDR2 YFSETQ. Trimming shortened V by 1 base and J by 5 bases, and 13 bases separated the two germline ends. Time point of the sample: patch test 2, 6 weeks after DPC sensitization. Treatment: therapeutic diphenylcyclopropenone sensitization with weekly scalp DPC. The drawing of blood occurred before each patch test was applied.

The rearrangement uses TRBV5-1 and TRBJ2-7, with D unclear. Sample: whole blood, taken in connection with sensitization to the hapten diphenylcyclopropenone (DPC). This receptor was identified in a woman aged 40 to 55 with alopecia areata. Some clones in this sample may be carry-over from other donors' samples. CDR3 sequence reads: CASSLSSRGNEQYF. DNA for the CDR3: TGCGCCAGCAGCTTGTCTTCCCGTGGGAACGAGCAGTACTTC. Complete variable domain (other parts from reference TRBV5-1 and TRBJ2-7): KAGVTQTPRYLIKTRGQQVTLSCSPISGHRSVSWYQQTPGQGLQFLFEYFSETQRNKGNFPGRFSGRQFSNSRSEMNVSTLELGDSALYLCASSLSSRGNEQYFGPGTRLTVT.